These 21 T cell receptor beta chains were sequenced from one sample in a study of T-cell reconstitution after alpha-beta-depleted transplantation in children. For TCRbeta, the library was prepared with unique molecular identifiers. TCRdb re-called the PCR reads through MiXCR, storing one row per CDR3 protein. The sample has roughly 500,000 distinct CDR3 sequences; less than 35% are singletons. Sequenced here: PBMCs from the stem cell graft donor, sampled from the stem cell graft. These receptors were taken from a human donor who donated a stem cell graft to a child with aplastic anemia.

Details on this clonotype: A read error may produce the germline difference seen at one junction end. The V gene is TRBV5-1, the J gene TRBJ2-6; D is possibly TRBD2 (7 bases). Germline assignment: CDR1 SGHRS and CDR2 YFSETQ. The CDR3 runs 16 residues. CDR3 loop: CASSLAAGAGANGLTF. CDR3 DNA: TGCGCCAGCAGCTTGGCCGCGGGGGCGGGGGCCAACGGCCTGACTTTC.

CDR3 sequence: CASSDVAREAFF. DNA of the CDR3: TGTGCCAGCAGTGACGTCGCCAGGGAAGCTTTCTTT. The V gene is TRBV25-1, the J gene TRBJ1-1; D remains unclear. The V gene's germline CDR1 is MGHDK and CDR2 SYGVNS. V gave up 3 bases and J gave up 8 bases, with 10 bases separating them. The CDR3 spans 12 residues.

The V call is TRBV4-3, the J call TRBJ1-1; D is unresolved. Germline V gives CDR1 LGHNA, CDR2 YSLEER. Trimming shortened V by 8 bases and J by 1 base, and 11 bases separated the two germline ends. The CDR3 runs 13 residues. CDR3 DNA sequence: TGCGCCAGCCGCCGCGTGGCGAACACTGAAGCTTTCTTT. Protein: CASRRVANTEAFF.

This chain joins TRBV29-1 and TRBJ1-2, with D perhaps TRBD1 (6 bases). Germline-derived CDR1 and CDR2 are SQVTM and ANQGSEA. The CDR3 is 13 amino acids. Deletions cut 4 bases from V and 7 bases from J, with 16 bases between. As DNA, the CDR3 is TGCAGCGTTGTGCGGCAGGGGACGTCTGGCTACACCTTC. It codes for CSVVRQGTSGYTF.

This rearrangement joins TRBV12-3 or TRBV12-4 to TRBJ2-7; 7 bases are shared with TRBD2. The CDR3 totals 13 residues. The junction had 5 bases not matched to a gene; V was cut back by 3 bases and J by 6 bases. For the CDR3, the DNA is TGTGCCAGCAGTTTCGCGGGAGCTGGCGAGCAGTACGTC. Protein sequence: CASSFAGAGEQYV.

The J gene is TRBJ2-1, the V gene TRBV6-5; D is unresolved. Germline loops: CDR1 MNHEY, CDR2 SVGAGI. V was clipped by 6 bases and J by 9 bases, with 9 bases between them. The CDR3 extends over 11 amino acids. DNA of the CDR3: TGTGCCAGCAGGGACCGAATTGAGCAGTTCTTC. The encoded protein is CASRDRIEQFF.

In its sample, this clonotype was seen a few times. This sequence joins TRBV30 and TRBJ2-1; no reliable D call. The CDR3 is made up of 15 amino acids. Germline-derived CDR1 and CDR2 are GTSNPN and SVGIG (reference sequence). V dropped 4 bases and J dropped 7 bases, with 20 bases sitting between them. In DNA form, the CDR3 reads TGTGCCTGGAAGGGTAGACATGGGATAGTAAATGAGCAGTTCTTC. Translating gives CAWKGRHGIVNEQFF.

This clonotype was recorded a few times. V is TRBV3-1 and J is TRBJ1-2; no definite D call. From germline, CDR1 is LGHDT and CDR2 YNNKEL (reference sequence). The CDR3 loop spans 13 amino acids. With 3 bases removed from V and 0 bases from J, the gap between germline ends came to 5 bases. The CDR3 reads CASSHEANYGYTF. The DNA of the CDR3 is TGTGCCAGCAGCCATGAGGCTAACTATGGCTACACCTTC.

The DNA for the CDR3 is TGCAGTGCTAGAGAGATGGGACAGTACCTTGAAGCTTTCTTT. Translating it yields CSAREMGQYLEAFF. The rearrangement links TRBV20-1 to TRBJ1-1, with 7 bases that match TRBD1. Germline CDR1 and CDR2: DFQATT and SNEGSKA (reference sequence). The V segment lost 0 bases and the J segment 7 bases; nucleotides outside the gene matches: 8. The CDR3 is 14 amino acids.

This clonotype was recorded a few times. The chain combines TRBV12-3 or TRBV12-4 with TRBJ2-3; D ambiguous. Between the trimmed V and J ends, which lost 1 base and 0 bases, there was a span of 14 bases. The CDR3 length is 17 residues. The CDR3: CASSLDRASGSTDTQYF. The CDR3 DNA sequence: TGTGCCAGCAGTTTAGACCGGGCCTCAGGCAGCACAGATACGCAGTATTTT.

J is TRBJ1-2 and V is TRBV7-9; 8 bases are shared with TRBD1. V was pared by 4 bases and J by 4 bases, with 5 bases of the junction left unmatched. Germline V gene data show CDR1 as SEHNR and CDR2 as FQNEAQ (reference sequence). The CDR3 runs to 14 residues. The CDR3, as DNA: TGTGCCAGCAGCTCTGAGGACAGGGTCTATGGCTACACCTTC. It specifies CASSSEDRVYGYTF.

The gene calls are TRBV19 and TRBJ2-1; the match to TRBD2 covers 7 bases. After removal of 2 bases from V and 10 bases from J, the junction contained 11 bases not matched to a gene. The CDR3 is made up of 15 amino acids. Germline CDR1 and CDR2: LNHDA and SQIVND (reference sequence). DNA for the CDR3: TGTGCCAGTAGTATAACGCGGGAGATCCCCATCGAGCAGTTCTTC. Translated, it gives CASSITREIPIEQFF.

V and J are TRBV20-1 and TRBJ1-4; 10 positions match TRBD1. Trimming cost V 8 bases and J 9 bases; bases outside gene matches: 21. The CDR3 spans 17 residues. The germline V gene has CDR1 DFQATT and CDR2 SNEGSKA (reference sequence). The CDR3 DNA reads as TGCAGTTCTTCATTCCCACCCGGGACAGGGGAGATGAAAAAACTGTTTTTT. Protein: CSSSFPPGTGEMKKLFF.

V gene TRBV20-1 combines with J gene TRBJ2-2, with 9 nucleotides matching TRBD2. This CDR3 has 13 residues. Germline V lookup: CDR1 DFQATT, CDR2 SNEGSKA (reference sequence). Trimming at V came to 5 bases and at J to 6 bases, leaving 4 bases not matched to a gene. Here the CDR3 reads CSAPSSGAGELFF. The CDR3 DNA follows: TGCAGTGCTCCCTCTAGCGGGGCCGGGGAGCTGTTTTTT.

The chain uses TRBV5-4 and TRBJ2-7; 9 positions agree with TRBD2. V trimming: 4 bases; J trimming: 0 bases; junction bases outside the gene matches: 11. Looked up from germline, CDR1 is SGHNT and CDR2 is YYREEE (reference sequence). This CDR3 spans 17 amino acids. CDR3 sequence reads: CASSDHGISGSSYEQYF. CDR3 bases: TGTGCCAGCAGCGATCACGGGATTAGCGGGAGCTCCTACGAGCAGTACTTC.

This chain joins TRBV4-2 and TRBJ2-1, with TRBD2 identical over 8 bases. CDR1 is LGHNA and CDR2 is YNFKEQ in the germline V gene. The CDR3 is made up of 16 amino acids. Germline trimming cut 0 bases from V and 6 bases from J; bases unmatched to any gene: 7. In nucleotides, the CDR3 is TGTGCCAGCAGCCAAGAGTTAAGCGGGGGCTTCAATGAGCAGTTCTTC. Residues: CASSQELSGGFNEQFF.

This clonotype was counted between two and nine times. CDR3 nucleotide sequence: TGTGCCATCAGTGAATCGGGCCCCGCCAGGGAGCTGTTTTTT. Encoded protein: CAISESGPARELFF. The chain carries TRBV10-3 and TRBJ2-2; D call uncertain. CDR1 is ENHRY and CDR2 is SYGVKD in the germline V gene. V was shortened by 3 bases and J by 9 bases, with 14 bases between the two germline ends. CDR3 length: 14 residues.

This chain links TRBV5-1 with TRBJ1-1; D gene uncertain. The V end lost 1 base, the J end lost 0 bases, and 10 bases lay between the germline ends. The CDR3 covers 15 residues. Germline assignment: CDR1 SGHRS and CDR2 YFSETQ. The CDR3, as DNA: TGCGCCAGCAGCTTGCTACAGAACCTGAACACTGAAGCTTTCTTT. Encoded protein: CASSLLQNLNTEAFF.

V gene TRBV20-1 combines with J gene TRBJ1-2; TRBD1 agrees at 8 bases. Germline CDR1 is DFQATT and CDR2 is SNEGSKA (reference sequence). V lost 2 bases, J lost 5 bases, and 7 bases stayed unmatched. This CDR3 contains 14 residues. CDR3 DNA sequence: TGCAGTGCTAGACCCCCCGGACAGGGTTATGGCTACACCTTC. Amino acid sequence: CSARPPGQGYGYTF.

This CDR3 is CASSRGTSGRAGTDTQYF. CDR3 nucleotides: TGTGCCAGCAGCCGGGGGACTAGCGGGAGGGCAGGCACAGATACGCAGTATTTT. J is TRBJ2-3 and V is TRBV7-8, with 16 positions matching TRBD2. The V gene's germline CDR1 is SGHVS and CDR2 FQNEAQ. Germline trimming cut 5 bases from V and 1 base from J; bases unmatched to any gene: 6. The CDR3 loop spans 18 amino acids.

The chain is built from TRBV7-2 and TRBJ2-5, with 7 bases that match TRBD2. The CDR3 has 15 amino acids. Germline values: CDR1 SGHTA, CDR2 FQGNSA. J lost 4 bases, V lost 3 bases, and 8 bases had no gene match. Here the CDR3 DNA reads TGTGCCAGCAGCTTCTGGCGGGAGCAACGAGAGACCCAGTACTTC. Its protein product is CASSFWREQRETQYF.